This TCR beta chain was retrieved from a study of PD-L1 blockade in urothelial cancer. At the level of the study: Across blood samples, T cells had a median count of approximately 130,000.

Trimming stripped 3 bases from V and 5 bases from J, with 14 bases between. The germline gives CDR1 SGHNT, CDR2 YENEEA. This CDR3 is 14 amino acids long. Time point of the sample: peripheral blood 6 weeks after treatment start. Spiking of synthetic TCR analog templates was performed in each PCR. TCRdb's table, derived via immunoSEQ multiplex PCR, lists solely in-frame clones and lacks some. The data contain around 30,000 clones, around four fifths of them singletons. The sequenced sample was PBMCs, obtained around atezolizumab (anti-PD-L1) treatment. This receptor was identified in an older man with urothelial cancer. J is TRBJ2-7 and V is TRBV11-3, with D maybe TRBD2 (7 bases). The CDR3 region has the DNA TGTGCCAGCAGCTTGGGGGGGCTGGGGAACGAGCAGTACTTC. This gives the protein CASSLGGLGNEQYF.